This T cell receptor beta chain stems from a study of T cells after yellow fever vaccination. At the level of the study: Fractions of low cell number were prepared using SMART-Seq v4 Ultra Low Input. Findings of the study overall: Although most clonotypes did not, a small share appeared in both CD4 and CD8 compartments. In post-booster samples, most primary-vaccination clones reappeared (approximately 95% CD4, over 70% CD8). The secondary response showed a weaker magnitude and a faster peak, day 5 versus 15.

Using its own MiXCR run on the 5' RACE reads, TCRdb lists one record per CDR3 protein. The repertoire has some 150,000 distinct CDR3 sequences, about 7% of them found once; the top ten carry 0.5% to 0.65%. As regards this clonotype: The target antigen is unknown.

The CDR3 is made up of 12 amino acids. The germline V gene encodes CDR1 SGHTA and CDR2 FQGNSA. With 7 bases removed from V and 2 bases from J, the gap between germline ends came to 7 bases. The sample was CD4+ T cells sorted from PBMCs, taken 10 days after the yellow fever booster vaccination. The chain has TRBV7-2 and TRBJ2-3; D not certain. This clonotype was sampled from a man aged 25 to 40 who received the YFV17D yellow fever vaccine. The CDR3: CASTLLTDTQYF. In DNA, the CDR3 is TGTGCCAGCACGCTACTCACAGATACGCAGTATTTT. The full variable domain, rest sourced from reference TRBV7-2 and TRBJ2-3, is GAGVSQSPSNKVTEKGKDVELRCDPISGHTALYWYRQSLGQGLEFLIYFQGNSAPDKSGLPSDRFSAERTGGSVSTLTIQRTQQEDSAVYLCASTLLTDTQYFGPGTRLTVL.